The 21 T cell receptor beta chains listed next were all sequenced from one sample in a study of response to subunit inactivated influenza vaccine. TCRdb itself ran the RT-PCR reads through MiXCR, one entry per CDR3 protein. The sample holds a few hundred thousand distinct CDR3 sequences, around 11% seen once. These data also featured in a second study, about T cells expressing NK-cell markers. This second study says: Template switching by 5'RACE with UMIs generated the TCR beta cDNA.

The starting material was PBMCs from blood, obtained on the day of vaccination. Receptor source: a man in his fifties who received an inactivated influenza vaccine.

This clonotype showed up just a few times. The CDR3 spells CASINYGGTEAFF. Written as DNA, the CDR3 is TGTGCCAGCATTAACTACGGGGGCACTGAAGCTTTCTTT. The chain is built from TRBV27 and TRBJ1-1; TRBD1 might be the D (5 bases). In germline, CDR1 is MNHEY, CDR2 SMNVEV (reference sequence). V gave up 7 bases and J gave up 4 bases, with 13 bases separating them. The CDR3 sequence is 13 residues long.

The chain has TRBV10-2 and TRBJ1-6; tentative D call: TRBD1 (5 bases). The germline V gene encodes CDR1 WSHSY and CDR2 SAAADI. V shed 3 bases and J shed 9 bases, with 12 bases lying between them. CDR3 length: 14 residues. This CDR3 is CASSDAGIGSPLHF. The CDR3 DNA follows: TGCGCCAGCAGTGATGCAGGGATAGGTTCACCCCTCCACTTT.

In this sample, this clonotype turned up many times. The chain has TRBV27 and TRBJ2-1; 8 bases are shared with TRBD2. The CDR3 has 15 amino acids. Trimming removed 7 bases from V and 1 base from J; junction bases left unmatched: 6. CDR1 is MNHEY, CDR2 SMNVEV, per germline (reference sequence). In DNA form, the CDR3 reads TGTGCCAGCACCCGTAGCGGGAAGTCCTACAATGAGCAGTTCTTC. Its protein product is CASTRSGKSYNEQFF.

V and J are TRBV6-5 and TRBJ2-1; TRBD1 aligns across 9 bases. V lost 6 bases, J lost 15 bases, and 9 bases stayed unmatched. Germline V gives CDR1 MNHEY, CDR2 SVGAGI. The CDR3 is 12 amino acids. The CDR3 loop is CASSSGTGFPFF. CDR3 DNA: TGTGCCAGCAGCTCCGGGACAGGGTTCCCGTTCTTC.

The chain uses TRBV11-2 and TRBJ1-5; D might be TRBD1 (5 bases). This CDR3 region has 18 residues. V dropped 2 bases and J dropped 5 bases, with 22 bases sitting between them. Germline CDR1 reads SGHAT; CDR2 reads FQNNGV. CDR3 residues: CASSLRDGGPSNYQPQHF. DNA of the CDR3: TGTGCCAGCAGCTTACGGGACGGGGGACCGTCAAATTATCAGCCCCAGCATTTT.

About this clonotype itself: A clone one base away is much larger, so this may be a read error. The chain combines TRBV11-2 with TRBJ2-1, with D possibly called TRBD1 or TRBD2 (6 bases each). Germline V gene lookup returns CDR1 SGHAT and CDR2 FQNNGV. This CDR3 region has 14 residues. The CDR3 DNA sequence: TGTGCCAGCTGCTTAGTGGGGGGCCTCGATGAGCAGTTCTTC. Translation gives CASCLVGGLDEQFF.

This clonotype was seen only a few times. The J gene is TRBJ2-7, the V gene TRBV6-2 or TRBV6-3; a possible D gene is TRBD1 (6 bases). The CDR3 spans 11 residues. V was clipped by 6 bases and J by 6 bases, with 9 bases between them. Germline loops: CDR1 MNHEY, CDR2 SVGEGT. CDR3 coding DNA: TGTGCCAGCAGAGCCAGGGGCGAGCAGTACTTC. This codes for CASRARGEQYF.

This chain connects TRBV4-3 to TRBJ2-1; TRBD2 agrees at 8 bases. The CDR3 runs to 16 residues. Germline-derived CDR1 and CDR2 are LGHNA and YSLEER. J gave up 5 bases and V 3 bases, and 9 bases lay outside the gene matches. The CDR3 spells CASSQFFSGINNEQFF. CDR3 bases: TGCGCCAGCAGCCAGTTCTTTAGCGGGATTAACAATGAGCAGTTCTTC.

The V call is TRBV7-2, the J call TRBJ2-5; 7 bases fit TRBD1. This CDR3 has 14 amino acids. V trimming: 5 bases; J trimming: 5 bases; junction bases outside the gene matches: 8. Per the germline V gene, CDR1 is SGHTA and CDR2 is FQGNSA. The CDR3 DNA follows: TGTGCCAGCAGCCCCCAAGGGGGCTGGGAGACCCAGTACTTC. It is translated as CASSPQGGWETQYF.

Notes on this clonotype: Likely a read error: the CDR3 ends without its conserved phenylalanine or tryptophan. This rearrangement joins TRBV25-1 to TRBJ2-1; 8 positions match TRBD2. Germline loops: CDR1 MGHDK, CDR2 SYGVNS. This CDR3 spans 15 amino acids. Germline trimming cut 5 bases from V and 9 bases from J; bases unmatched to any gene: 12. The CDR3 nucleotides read TGTGCCAGCAGTTCCGGAGCGGGAGCTTACCGTGAGCAGTTCTCC. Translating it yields CASSSGAGAYREQFS.

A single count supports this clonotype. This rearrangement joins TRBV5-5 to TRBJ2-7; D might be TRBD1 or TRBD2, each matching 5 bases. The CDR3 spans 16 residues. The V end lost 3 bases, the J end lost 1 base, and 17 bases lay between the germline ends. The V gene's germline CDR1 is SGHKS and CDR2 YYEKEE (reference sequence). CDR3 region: CASSYLQASGSYEQYF. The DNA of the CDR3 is TGTGCCAGCAGCTATCTACAGGCCTCGGGATCCTACGAGCAGTACTTC.

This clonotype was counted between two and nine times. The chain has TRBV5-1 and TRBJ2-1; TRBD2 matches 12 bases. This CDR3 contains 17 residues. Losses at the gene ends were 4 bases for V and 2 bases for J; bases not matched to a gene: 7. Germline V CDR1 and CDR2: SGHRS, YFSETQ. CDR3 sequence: CASSPGTSGSAYNEQFF. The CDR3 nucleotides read TGCGCCAGCAGCCCGGGGACTAGCGGGTCTGCCTACAATGAGCAGTTCTTC.

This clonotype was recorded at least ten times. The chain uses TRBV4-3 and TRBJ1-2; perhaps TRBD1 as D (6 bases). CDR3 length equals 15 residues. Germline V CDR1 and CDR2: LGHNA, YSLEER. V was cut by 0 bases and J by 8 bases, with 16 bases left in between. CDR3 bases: TGCGCCAGCAGCCAAGATTGGCAGGGGATAGGGGGCTACACCTTC. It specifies CASSQDWQGIGGYTF.

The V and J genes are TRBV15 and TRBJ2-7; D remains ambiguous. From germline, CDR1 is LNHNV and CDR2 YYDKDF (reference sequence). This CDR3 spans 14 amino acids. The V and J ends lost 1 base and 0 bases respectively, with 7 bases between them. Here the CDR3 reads CATSRVRYSYEQYF. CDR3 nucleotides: TGTGCCACCAGCAGAGTTAGATACTCCTACGAGCAGTACTTC.

CDR3 residues: CASSLDGGRAGNEQFF. CDR3 nucleotide sequence: TGCGCCAGCAGCTTGGATGGCGGGAGGGCTGGGAATGAGCAGTTCTTC. The rearrangement links TRBV5-1 to TRBJ2-1, with TRBD2 identical over 9 bases. J lost 7 bases, V lost 0 bases, and 8 bases had no gene match. Germline V gene lookup returns CDR1 SGHRS and CDR2 YFSETQ. The CDR3 has 16 amino acids.

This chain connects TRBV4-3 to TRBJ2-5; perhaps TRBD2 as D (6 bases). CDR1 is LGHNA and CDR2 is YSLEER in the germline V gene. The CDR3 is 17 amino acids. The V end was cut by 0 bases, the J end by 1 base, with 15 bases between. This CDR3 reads CASSQDLEGSGQETQYF. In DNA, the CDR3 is TGCGCCAGCAGCCAAGATCTGGAAGGTAGCGGCCAAGAGACCCAGTACTTC.

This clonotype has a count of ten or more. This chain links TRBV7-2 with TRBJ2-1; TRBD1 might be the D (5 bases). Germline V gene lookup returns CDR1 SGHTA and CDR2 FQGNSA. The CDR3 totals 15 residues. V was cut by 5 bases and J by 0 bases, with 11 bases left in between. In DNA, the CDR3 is TGTGCCAGCAGCCCACAGGACCGCTCCTACAATGAGCAGTTCTTC. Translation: CASSPQDRSYNEQFF.

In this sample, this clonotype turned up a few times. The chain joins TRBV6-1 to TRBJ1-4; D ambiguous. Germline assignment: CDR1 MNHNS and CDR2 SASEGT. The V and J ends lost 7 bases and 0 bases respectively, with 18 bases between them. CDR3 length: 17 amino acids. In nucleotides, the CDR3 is TGTGCCAGCAACAAGCCAGATACATTAACAACTAATGAAAAACTGTTTTTT. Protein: CASNKPDTLTTNEKLFF.

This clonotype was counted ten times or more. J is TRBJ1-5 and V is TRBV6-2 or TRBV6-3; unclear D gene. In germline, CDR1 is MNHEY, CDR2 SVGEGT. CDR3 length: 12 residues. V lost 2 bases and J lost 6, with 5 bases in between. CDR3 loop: CASSYPTQPQHF. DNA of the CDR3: TGTGCCAGCAGTTACCCGACTCAGCCCCAGCATTTT.

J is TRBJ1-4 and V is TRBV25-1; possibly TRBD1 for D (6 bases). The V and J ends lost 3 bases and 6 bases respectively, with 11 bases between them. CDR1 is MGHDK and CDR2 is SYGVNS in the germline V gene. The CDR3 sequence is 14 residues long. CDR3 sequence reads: CASSDGGGDEKLFF. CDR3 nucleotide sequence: TGTGCCAGCAGTGATGGTGGGGGCGATGAAAAACTGTTTTTT.

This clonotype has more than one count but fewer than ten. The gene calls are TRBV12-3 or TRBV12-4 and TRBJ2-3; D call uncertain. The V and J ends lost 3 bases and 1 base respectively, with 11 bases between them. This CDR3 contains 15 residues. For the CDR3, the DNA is TGTGCCAGCAGTTTGGGATGGAGTCGCACAGATACGCAGTATTTT. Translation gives CASSLGWSRTDTQYF.